This T cell receptor (beta chain) was sequenced for a study of T cell repertoires in cytomegalovirus infection. Overall study findings and caveats: Frequencies of public TCR beta families were cumulated, and this identified carriers of CMV plus the relevant HLA.

From the reads, TCRdb called clonotypes with MiXCR, one entry per CDR3 protein. Found here are 200,000 to 300,000 distinct CDR3 sequences, approximately 8.3% of them singletons; the top ten hold about 14%. This clonotype was detected a few times. Its antigen is undetermined. Looked up from germline, CDR1 is LGHDT and CDR2 is YNNKEL (reference sequence). The CDR3 sequence is 15 residues long. The trim removed 5 bases at V and 5 bases at J, leaving 10 bases unmatched. The source is a human donor in good health (CMV status not recorded). Some clones in this sample may be carry-over from other donors' samples. J is TRBJ2-7 and V is TRBV3-1; 9 bases are a match to TRBD1. Sample: PBMCs. Here the CDR3 reads CASSTHRGLRNEQYF. CDR3 bases: TGTGCCAGCAGCACCCACAGGGGGCTAAGGAACGAGCAGTACTTC.